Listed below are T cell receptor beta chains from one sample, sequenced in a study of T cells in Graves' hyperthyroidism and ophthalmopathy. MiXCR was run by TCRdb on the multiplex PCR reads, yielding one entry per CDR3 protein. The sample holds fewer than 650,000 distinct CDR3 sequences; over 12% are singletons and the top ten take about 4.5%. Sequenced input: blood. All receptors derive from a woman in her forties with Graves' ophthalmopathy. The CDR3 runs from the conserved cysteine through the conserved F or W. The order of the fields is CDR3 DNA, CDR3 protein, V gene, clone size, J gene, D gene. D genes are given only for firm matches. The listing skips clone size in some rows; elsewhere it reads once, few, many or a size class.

CDR3 DNA: TGTGCCAGCTCTCCTGGGGTTGGGCTTGAAGCTTTCTTT
CDR3 protein: CASSPGVGLEAFF
V gene: TRBV18
clone size: few
J gene: TRBJ1-1
D gene: NA

CDR3 DNA: TGTGCCTGGAGTCGAGGGGGACCTGAAGCTTTCTTT
CDR3 protein: CAWSRGGPEAFF
V gene: TRBV30
clone size: NA
J gene: TRBJ1-1
D gene: NA

CDR3 DNA: TGCGCCAGCAGCTTGATGCCGGCTCACACTGAAGCTTTCTTT
CDR3 protein: CASSLMPAHTEAFF
V gene: TRBV5-1
clone size: many
J gene: TRBJ1-1
D gene: NA

CDR3 DNA: TGTGCCATCAGTGAGTCCCCAGCGGGAGTTTCCGAGCAGTACTTC
CDR3 protein: CAISESPAGVSEQYF
V gene: TRBV10-3
clone size: few
J gene: TRBJ2-7
D gene: TRBD2

CDR3 DNA: TGTGCCAGCAGCTCCCTAGCCCAGCGAACCGAGCAGTACTTC
CDR3 protein: CASSSLAQRTEQYF
V gene: TRBV7-2
clone size: many
J gene: TRBJ2-7
D gene: NA

CDR3 DNA: TGTGCCAGCAGTTCACTTAGCGGGCACACCGGGGAGCTGTTTTTT
CDR3 protein: CASSSLSGHTGELFF
V gene: TRBV2
clone size: few
J gene: TRBJ2-2
D gene: TRBD2

CDR3 DNA: TGTGCCACTCGTACCGGAAGAGGGGAGCTGTTTTTT
CDR3 protein: CATRTGRGELFF
V gene: TRBV24-1
clone size: many
J gene: TRBJ2-2
D gene: NA

CDR3 DNA: TGCGCCAGCAGGTCTGACAGGGACAGCGATGGCTACACCTTC
CDR3 protein: CASRSDRDSDGYTF
V gene: TRBV5-1
clone size: many
J gene: TRBJ1-2
D gene: TRBD1

CDR3 DNA: TGTGCCAGTAGTTTACGACCAGAGACCCAGTACTTC
CDR3 protein: CASSLRPETQYF
V gene: TRBV12-3/TRBV12-4
clone size: NA
J gene: TRBJ2-5
D gene: NA

CDR3 DNA: TGTGCCAGCAGAGGGAACTCCTACGAGCAGTACTTC
CDR3 protein: CASRGNSYEQYF
V gene: TRBV12-3/TRBV12-4
clone size: many
J gene: TRBJ2-7
D gene: NA

CDR3 DNA: TGTGCCAGCAGCTACCGACTAGCGGGAGCCCCAGATACGCAGTATTTT
CDR3 protein: CASSYRLAGAPDTQYF
V gene: TRBV14
clone size: NA
J gene: TRBJ2-3
D gene: TRBD2

CDR3 DNA: TGTGCCAGCAGTTACTCCCGGGCACCCATGAACACTGAAGCTTTCTTT
CDR3 protein: CASSYSRAPMNTEAFF
V gene: TRBV6-5
clone size: many
J gene: TRBJ1-1
D gene: NA

CDR3 DNA: TGCAGCGTTGAAGGACGGCTCGGAGAGACCCAGTACTTC
CDR3 protein: CSVEGRLGETQYF
V gene: TRBV29-1
clone size: many
J gene: TRBJ2-5
D gene: NA

CDR3 DNA: TGTGCCAGCAGCTCGCAGACAGGGGCCAAAAACATTCAGTACTTC
CDR3 protein: CASSSQTGAKNIQYF
V gene: TRBV7-8
clone size: NA
J gene: TRBJ2-4
D gene: TRBD1

CDR3 DNA: TGTGCCAGCAGCAATACAGGGTTAACTGAAGCTTTCTTT
CDR3 protein: CASSNTGLTEAFF
V gene: TRBV3-1
clone size: NA
J gene: TRBJ1-1
D gene: NA

CDR3 DNA: TGTGCCAGCAGGCCTACTAGCGGATTCACAGATACGCAGTATTTT
CDR3 protein: CASRPTSGFTDTQYF
V gene: TRBV11-1
clone size: NA
J gene: TRBJ2-3
D gene: TRBD2

CDR3 DNA: TGTGCCAGCAGTTACTCGAACGGAGGGCGAGCTTTCTTT
CDR3 protein: CASSYSNGGRAFF
V gene: TRBV6-5
clone size: many
J gene: TRBJ1-1
D gene: NA

CDR3 DNA: TGTGCCAGCAGCTTAACGGCTGGACTAGCGGGAGACTACGAGCAGTACTTC
CDR3 protein: CASSLTAGLAGDYEQYF
V gene: TRBV7-3
clone size: many
J gene: TRBJ2-7
D gene: TRBD2

CDR3 DNA: TGTGCCGGGGATCGGACAGGGGGGTACGAGCAGTACTTC
CDR3 protein: CAGDRTGGYEQYF
V gene: TRBV30
clone size: many
J gene: TRBJ2-7
D gene: TRBD1

CDR3 DNA: TGTGCCAGCAGTTTCACACGGGAGGCCTACGAGCAGTACTTC
CDR3 protein: CASSFTREAYEQYF
V gene: TRBV27
clone size: many
J gene: TRBJ2-7
D gene: TRBD2

CDR3 DNA: TGCAGTGCTAGCCACCGGGATCCCGGGGTGAGGGGGACCCAGTACTTC
CDR3 protein: CSASHRDPGVRGTQYF
V gene: TRBV20-1
clone size: many
J gene: TRBJ2-5
D gene: NA

CDR3 DNA: TGTGCCAGCCGCGGAGCGGGCTTCTCCTACGAGCAGTACTTC
CDR3 protein: CASRGAGFSYEQYF
V gene: TRBV27
clone size: many
J gene: TRBJ2-7
D gene: NA

CDR3 DNA: TGCGCCAGCAGCTTCGGGCAATTGGCTGGAAACACCATATATTTT
CDR3 protein: CASSFGQLAGNTIYF
V gene: TRBV5-1
clone size: few
J gene: TRBJ1-3
D gene: NA

CDR3 DNA: TGCAGCGTTGGGTGGACAGGTTACGAGCAGTACTTC
CDR3 protein: CSVGWTGYEQYF
V gene: TRBV29-1
clone size: NA
J gene: TRBJ2-7
D gene: TRBD1

CDR3 DNA: TGTGCCAGCAGCTTAGCCGGACTAGCGGCTACCTACGAGCAGTACTTC
CDR3 protein: CASSLAGLAATYEQYF
V gene: TRBV11-1
clone size: many
J gene: TRBJ2-7
D gene: TRBD2

CDR3 DNA: TGTGCCAGCAGTTTAGAAGAGGGACAGATGAACACTGAAGCTTTCTTT
CDR3 protein: CASSLEEGQMNTEAFF
V gene: TRBV12-3/TRBV12-4
clone size: many
J gene: TRBJ1-1
D gene: TRBD1

CDR3 DNA: TGTGCCAGCAGCTCGACTAGCGGTGGCGAGCAGTACTTC
CDR3 protein: CASSSTSGGEQYF
V gene: TRBV7-3
clone size: many
J gene: TRBJ2-7
D gene: TRBD2

CDR3 DNA: TGTGCCAGCAGCGACTCGGGACAGGCCCCCTACGAGCAGTACTTC
CDR3 protein: CASSDSGQAPYEQYF
V gene: TRBV7-9
clone size: many
J gene: TRBJ2-7
D gene: TRBD1

CDR3 DNA: TGTGCCATCAACCCTGGGAGAAATCAGCCCCAGCATTTT
CDR3 protein: CAINPGRNQPQHF
V gene: TRBV10-3
clone size: NA
J gene: TRBJ1-5
D gene: NA

CDR3 DNA: TGTGCCAGCAGTCGTACCGGGACGGAGCTGGGCACCATATATTTT
CDR3 protein: CASSRTGTELGTIYF
V gene: TRBV6-1
clone size: many
J gene: TRBJ1-3
D gene: NA

CDR3 DNA: TGCAGCGTTCGGACAGGCCCGTACGAGCAGTACTTC
CDR3 protein: CSVRTGPYEQYF
V gene: TRBV29-1
clone size: NA
J gene: TRBJ2-7
D gene: TRBD1

CDR3 DNA: TGTGCCAGCAGTTTTGGACGTGACACCGGGGAGCTGTTTTTT
CDR3 protein: CASSFGRDTGELFF
V gene: TRBV28
clone size: many
J gene: TRBJ2-2
D gene: NA

CDR3 DNA: TGCAGTGCTAGGGCTAGCGATCCGAGGAACGAGCAGTACTTC
CDR3 protein: CSARASDPRNEQYF
V gene: TRBV20-1
clone size: many
J gene: TRBJ2-7
D gene: NA

CDR3 DNA: TGTGCCAGCAGTTACTCTTCGCAGGGAACGCGGGGCTACACCTTC
CDR3 protein: CASSYSSQGTRGYTF
V gene: TRBV6-5
clone size: many
J gene: TRBJ1-2
D gene: NA

CDR3 DNA: TGTGCCAGCTCACCAGCCCGGACAGGCTCCTACGAGCAGTACTTC
CDR3 protein: CASSPARTGSYEQYF
V gene: TRBV18
clone size: NA
J gene: TRBJ2-7
D gene: TRBD1

CDR3 DNA: TGTGCCAGCAGTTTACAGGCTGGACTAGCGGAGGGAGAAGAGACCCAGTACTTC
CDR3 protein: CASSLQAGLAEGEETQYF
V gene: TRBV12-3/TRBV12-4
clone size: many
J gene: TRBJ2-5
D gene: TRBD2

CDR3 DNA: TGCAGCGTTACTGGGACAGGGGGGACGTCGATGGACATTCAGTACTTC
CDR3 protein: CSVTGTGGTSMDIQYF
V gene: TRBV29-1
clone size: many
J gene: TRBJ2-4
D gene: TRBD1

CDR3 DNA: TGTGCCAGCAGCTCCAGGACAGGGACCTACGAGCAGTACTTC
CDR3 protein: CASSSRTGTYEQYF
V gene: TRBV7-8
clone size: many
J gene: TRBJ2-7
D gene: TRBD1

CDR3 DNA: TGTGCCAGCAGTTACTCCGACAGCCTTAGTTATGCTTTCTTT
CDR3 protein: CASSYSDSLSYAFF
V gene: TRBV6-2/TRBV6-3
clone size: many
J gene: TRBJ1-1
D gene: NA

CDR3 DNA: TGCGCCAGCAGCCAAGAGGCGGACAGTTATGGCTACACCTTC
CDR3 protein: CASSQEADSYGYTF
V gene: TRBV4-3
clone size: NA
J gene: TRBJ1-2
D gene: NA

CDR3 DNA: TGTGCCAGCAGAACTTGGGACAGGGGTTCCTACGAGCAGTACTTC
CDR3 protein: CASRTWDRGSYEQYF
V gene: TRBV28
clone size: many
J gene: TRBJ2-7
D gene: TRBD1

CDR3 DNA: TGTGCCAGCAGACCTCTACAGGGGAACACTGAAGCTTTCTTT
CDR3 protein: CASRPLQGNTEAFF
V gene: TRBV6-1
clone size: few
J gene: TRBJ1-1
D gene: NA

CDR3 DNA: TGTGCCAGCAGCTCTAGCGGGAGGGCCCGTTCCTACGAGCAGTACTTC
CDR3 protein: CASSSSGRARSYEQYF
V gene: TRBV12-3/TRBV12-4
clone size: few
J gene: TRBJ2-7
D gene: TRBD2

CDR3 DNA: TGTGCCAGCAGTTTATTCAGGAACACTGAAGCTTTCTTT
CDR3 protein: CASSLFRNTEAFF
V gene: TRBV27
clone size: many
J gene: TRBJ1-1
D gene: NA

CDR3 DNA: TGTGCCAGCACGCGTTTGGGCCCCGGGGAGCTGTTTTTT
CDR3 protein: CASTRLGPGELFF
V gene: TRBV6-1
clone size: NA
J gene: TRBJ2-2
D gene: NA

CDR3 DNA: TGTGCCAGCGGCCCGGGACAGGGGAACAAAAACATTCAGTACTTC
CDR3 protein: CASGPGQGNKNIQYF
V gene: TRBV28
clone size: few
J gene: TRBJ2-4
D gene: TRBD1

CDR3 DNA: TGTGCCACCAGCGAAGAGTCAGGTATCAATCAGCCCCAGCATTTT
CDR3 protein: CATSEESGINQPQHF
V gene: TRBV15
clone size: many
J gene: TRBJ1-5
D gene: NA

CDR3 DNA: TGTGCCAGTGGTACCGACAGGGGGCTCACCGGGGAGCTGTTTTTT
CDR3 protein: CASGTDRGLTGELFF
V gene: TRBV19
clone size: few
J gene: TRBJ2-2
D gene: TRBD1

CDR3 DNA: TGCAGTGCTAGAGATTCCCGGGAGGGCCTGTGGGAGCAGTACTTC
CDR3 protein: CSARDSREGLWEQYF
V gene: TRBV20-1
clone size: many
J gene: TRBJ2-7
D gene: TRBD2

CDR3 DNA: TGTGCCAGCAGCCCACCTGTAGGGGGGAACACAGATACGCAGTATTTT
CDR3 protein: CASSPPVGGNTDTQYF
V gene: TRBV12-3/TRBV12-4
clone size: few
J gene: TRBJ2-3
D gene: NA